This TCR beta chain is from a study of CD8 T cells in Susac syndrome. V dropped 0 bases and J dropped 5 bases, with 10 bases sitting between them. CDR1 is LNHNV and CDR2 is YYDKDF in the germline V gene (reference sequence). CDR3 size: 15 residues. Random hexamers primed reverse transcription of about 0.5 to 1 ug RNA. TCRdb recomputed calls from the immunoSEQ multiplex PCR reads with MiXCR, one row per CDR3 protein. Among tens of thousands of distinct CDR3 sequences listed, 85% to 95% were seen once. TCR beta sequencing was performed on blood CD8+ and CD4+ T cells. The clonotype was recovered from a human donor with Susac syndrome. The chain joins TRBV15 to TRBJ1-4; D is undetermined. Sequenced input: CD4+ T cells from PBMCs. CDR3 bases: TGTGCCACCAGCAGAGAACGAACGGCGAATGAAAAACTGTTTTTT. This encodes CATSRERTANEKLFF.